Listed below are T cell receptor beta chains from one sample, sequenced in a study of T cells in localized non-small cell lung cancer. The table came from immunoSEQ multiplex PCR; TCRdb's copy has only in-frame clones and leaves some out. This repertoire shows about 1,100 clones, roughly 24% found once; its top ten account for almost 30%. The source material was normal lung tissue next to the tumor, sampled before any cancer treatment. Receptor source: a male donor at least 60 years old with stage I lung adenocarcinoma. The CDR3 runs from the conserved cysteine through the conserved F or W. The order of the fields is J gene, CDR3 length, clone size, V gene, D gene, CDR3 DNA, CDR3 protein. A D gene is named only where the DNA matches it firmly. Some rows mark clone size as missing; the rest say once, few, many or name a class of expanded clone.

TRBJ2-6,20,medium-sized,TRBV11-3,TRBD1,TGTGCCAGCAGTTTCCCAAAGGGGACAGGGGCCATCTCTGGGGCCAACGTCCTGACTTTC,CASSFPKGTGAISGANVLTF
TRBJ2-5,16,medium-sized,TRBV11-3,TRBD1,TGTGCCAGCAGCTTATCCCTGGGACAGGGACGAGAGACCCAGTACTTC,CASSLSLGQGRETQYF
TRBJ2-7,15,NA,TRBV14,NA,TGTGCCAGCAGCCAAGATGAAGCGATACCCTACGAGCAGTACTTC,CASSQDEAIPYEQYF
TRBJ1-1,12,NA,TRBV29-1,NA,TGCAGCGTTCAGAGGGAAGAAACTGAAGCTTTCTTT,CSVQREETEAFF
TRBJ2-4,15,NA,TRBV28,TRBD1,TGTGCCAGCAGTTTTTCAGGGGGCGGGCGGAACATTCAGTACTTC,CASSFSGGGRNIQYF
TRBJ2-7,16,few,TRBV28,TRBD1,TGTGCCAGCAGCTCTGCCTCCGGGACAGGGCCCTACGAGCAGTACTTC,CASSSASGTGPYEQYF
TRBJ2-7,14,NA,TRBV5-1,NA,TGCGCCAGCAGCTACTACCCGCAAGGTAACGAGCAGTACTTC,CASSYYPQGNEQYF
TRBJ2-7,13,NA,TRBV18,NA,TGTGCCAGCTCACCACCATTAGGTAGCGAGCAGTACTTC,CASSPPLGSEQYF
TRBJ1-5,14,NA,TRBV19,TRBD1,TGTGCCAGTAGCCCGACAGGGAGGTATCAGCCCCAGCATTTT,CASSPTGRYQPQHF
TRBJ2-1,17,NA,TRBV28,TRBD2,TGTGCCAGCAGTTCTCCGGGACTAGCCAGCTCCTACAATGAGCAGTTCTTC,CASSSPGLASSYNEQFF
TRBJ1-1,14,NA,TRBV19,NA,TGTGCCAGTAGTATTATGGGGCCCGGGACGGAAGCTTTCTTT,CASSIMGPGTEAFF
TRBJ1-1,15,NA,TRBV11-3,NA,TGTGCCAGCAGCTTCAGCGGCAGCATGAACACTGAAGCTTTCTTT,CASSFSGSMNTEAFF
TRBJ2-7,14,NA,TRBV11-3,NA,TGTGCCAGCAGCTTAGGACAGGTGGGCTACGAGCAGTACTTC,CASSLGQVGYEQYF
TRBJ1-4,15,NA,TRBV11-3,TRBD1,TGTGCCAGCAGCCCACCGGGACAGGTTAATGAAAAACTGTTTTTT,CASSPPGQVNEKLFF
TRBJ2-3,15,medium-sized,TRBV11-3,NA,TGTGCCAGCAGCTTAGGATATTCCAGCACAGATACGCAGTATTTT,CASSLGYSSTDTQYF
TRBJ1-2,15,few,TRBV18,NA,TGTGCCAGCTCACCAGGGAGAGGGGATGACTATGGCTACACCTTC,CASSPGRGDDYGYTF
TRBJ1-5,15,few,TRBV9,TRBD1,TGTGCCAGCAGCGTATCAGGGGGCTACGGTCAGCCCCAGCATTTT,CASSVSGGYGQPQHF
TRBJ2-2,16,NA,TRBV10-3,TRBD1,TGTGCCATCAGTGAGCCGGGACAGGGAATTAGCGGGGAGCTGTTTTTT,CAISEPGQGISGELFF
TRBJ1-1,19,few,TRBV6-8,NA,TGTGCCAGCAGTTACTCGATCTCGGAGACACGTCAAATCAACACTGAAGCTTTCTTT,CASSYSISETRQINTEAFF
TRBJ1-6,15,NA,TRBV14,NA,TGTGCCAGCAGCCAAGAGGGCAGGGAGAATTCACCCCTCCACTTT,CASSQEGRENSPLHF
TRBJ2-7,15,large,TRBV6-8,NA,TGTGCCAGCAGTTACTCCCGACGGCCGACCTACGAGCAGTACTTC,CASSYSRRPTYEQYF
TRBJ2-2,14,few,TRBV10-2,NA,TGCGCCAGCAGTGTTCAGGGGGGGATCGGGGAGCTGTTTTTT,CASSVQGGIGELFF
TRBJ2-7,14,few,TRBV7-5,NA,TGTGCCAGCAGCTTGGGACAGGGGGCCGGCGAGCAGTACTTC,CASSLGQGAGEQYF
TRBJ1-6,18,NA,TRBV6-8,NA,TGTGCCAGCAGTCTCAACCCTCCCACGGCCCGGTGGAATTCACCCCTCCACTTT,CASSLNPPTARWNSPLHF
TRBJ2-3,15,NA,TRBV19,NA,TGTGCCAGTAGTATAGGCGATTTGCCCCCAGATACGCAGTATTTT,CASSIGDLPPDTQYF
TRBJ1-2,14,NA,TRBV18,NA,TGTGCCAGCTCACCGGGGGAGGGCTACTATGGCTACACCTTC,CASSPGEGYYGYTF
TRBJ2-1,15,NA,TRBV10-1,NA,TGTGCCAGCAGCGTAGGAGGGGCCGTGGACAATGAGCAGTTCTTC,CASSVGGAVDNEQFF
TRBJ2-3,15,few,TRBV1,NA,TGCACCAGCAGCCACGCCCGGCGATATACAGATACGCAGTATTTT,CTSSHARRYTDTQYF
TRBJ1-1,13,few,TRBV29-1,TRBD1,TGCAGCGTTTCTAGGGGGCGCGTCACTGAAGCTTTCTTT,CSVSRGRVTEAFF
TRBJ2-1,16,few,TRBV11-3,NA,TGCGCCAGCAGCGTCGGAAGGGGGGTCTCCTACAATGAGCAGTTCTTC,CASSVGRGVSYNEQFF
TRBJ2-1,16,few,TRBV25-1,NA,TGTGCCACGACACGAGCGCTGGGGGGGGACAGCAATGAGCAGTTCTTC,CATTRALGGDSNEQFF
TRBJ2-2,20,medium-sized,TRBV6-8,TRBD2,TGTGCCAGCACCTCACTCGGGACTAGCGGGGGGTTCGCGAACACCGGGGAGCTGTTTTTT,CASTSLGTSGGFANTGELFF
TRBJ2-5,13,NA,TRBV30,TRBD2,TGTGCCTGGCAGACTAGCGGGGGAGAGACCCAGTACTTC,CAWQTSGGETQYF
TRBJ2-5,15,NA,TRBV19,TRBD1,TGTGCCAGTAGTATGACAGGGACAGGGGAACAGACCCAGTACTTC,CASSMTGTGEQTQYF
TRBJ2-3,16,medium-sized,TRBV11-3,TRBD2,TGTGCCAGCAGCTTTAGCGGGGGGGGACAAACAGATACGCAGTATTTT,CASSFSGGGQTDTQYF
TRBJ1-3,16,few,TRBV18,TRBD1,TGTGCCAGCTCACCTAGGACAGGCCTATCTGGAAACACCATATATTTT,CASSPRTGLSGNTIYF
TRBJ2-7,14,NA,TRBV9,NA,TGTGCCAGCAGCGTAGGGGACTTGACCTACGAGCAGTACTTC,CASSVGDLTYEQYF
TRBJ2-3,13,NA,TRBV30,NA,TGTGCCTGGAGTGTAGCGGACGGAGATACGCAGTATTTT,CAWSVADGDTQYF
TRBJ2-5,16,NA,TRBV9,NA,TGTGCCAGCAGCGTTGGTATAGGGGGAGTTCAAGAGACCCAGTACTTC,CASSVGIGGVQETQYF
TRBJ1-3,13,once,TRBV28,NA,TGTGCCAGCAGTGAGGAGTTCACAAACACCATATATTTT,CASSEEFTNTIYF
TRBJ1-1,14,NA,TRBV28,NA,TGTGCCAGCAGCCTTACAGTGATCGGGGGGGAAGCTTTCTTT,CASSLTVIGGEAFF
TRBJ2-6,18,NA,TRBV5-1,TRBD1,TGCGCCAGCAGCTCCCGGGGACAGGTCCCCTCTGGGGCCAACGTCCTGACTTTC,CASSSRGQVPSGANVLTF